This is a list of T cell receptor beta chains from one sample in a study of blood T cell repertoires in COVID-19. TCRdb's table, derived via immunoSEQ multiplex PCR, lists solely in-frame clones and lacks some. The sample records approximately 99,000 clones, approximately 85% being singletons. Sequenced sample: peripheral blood. The source of these receptors is a woman of 80 years or more with active or convalescent COVID-19. Both conserved end residues are part of each CDR3. Fields, in order: clone size, J gene, D gene, V gene, CDR3 protein, CDR3 DNA. A D gene is named only where the DNA matches it firmly. The size of a clone is reported for some rows only, either as once, few or many, or as a class for expanded clones.

clone_size: NA; j_call: TRBJ2-1; d_call: TRBD2; v_call: TRBV27; cdr3_aa: CASSLRWTSGSNEQFF; cdr3_nt: TGTGCCAGCAGTTTAAGGTGGACTAGCGGGAGTAATGAGCAGTTCTTC
clone_size: NA; j_call: TRBJ1-4; d_call: NA; v_call: TRBV28; cdr3_aa: CASRPRGREKLFF; cdr3_nt: TGTGCCAGCAGACCCCGGGGTAGAGAAAAACTGTTTTTT
clone_size: once; j_call: TRBJ2-3; d_call: TRBD2; v_call: TRBV5-1; cdr3_aa: CASTHSQTSGNTDTQYF; cdr3_nt: TGCGCCAGCACCCACTCCCAGACTAGCGGAAACACAGATACGCAGTATTTT
clone_size: NA; j_call: TRBJ2-1; d_call: TRBD2; v_call: TRBV7-6; cdr3_aa: CASSLRPGTSGTYEQFF; cdr3_nt: TGTGCCAGCAGCTTAAGGCCGGGGACTAGCGGGACGTATGAGCAGTTCTTC
clone_size: NA; j_call: TRBJ1-1; d_call: TRBD1; v_call: TRBV5-1; cdr3_aa: CASSQRGQIGTEAFF; cdr3_nt: TGTGCCAGCAGCCAACGGGGACAGATCGGGACTGAAGCTTTCTTT
clone_size: once; j_call: TRBJ2-5; d_call: NA; v_call: TRBV6-6; cdr3_aa: CASSFEGETQYF; cdr3_nt: TGTGCCAGCAGTTTTGAGGGTGAGACCCAGTACTTC
clone_size: NA; j_call: TRBJ2-7; d_call: NA; v_call: TRBV20-1; cdr3_aa: CSAPPYQQYF; cdr3_nt: TGCAGTGCTCCTCCCTATCAGCAGTACTTC
clone_size: NA; j_call: TRBJ2-1; d_call: TRBD1; v_call: TRBV9; cdr3_aa: CASSVGARDRYNEQFF; cdr3_nt: TGTGCCAGCAGCGTAGGCGCGAGGGACAGATACAATGAGCAGTTCTTC
clone_size: once; j_call: TRBJ1-1; d_call: NA; v_call: TRBV19; cdr3_aa: CASKVSREYPEAFF; cdr3_nt: TGTGCCAGTAAAGTCAGCAGGGAATACCCTGAAGCTTTCTTT
clone_size: few; j_call: TRBJ2-4; d_call: NA; v_call: TRBV2; cdr3_aa: CASSEGAGVPKNIQYF; cdr3_nt: TGTGCCAGCAGTGAGGGGGCGGGAGTACCCAAAAACATTCAGTACTTC
clone_size: NA; j_call: TRBJ2-1; d_call: TRBD2; v_call: TRBV6-2/TRBV6-3; cdr3_aa: CASSFLSGSSYNEQFF; cdr3_nt: TGTGCCAGCAGTTTCCTGAGCGGGAGTTCCTACAATGAGCAGTTCTTC
clone_size: NA; j_call: TRBJ2-3; d_call: TRBD2; v_call: TRBV10-3; cdr3_aa: CAISVGSGITDTQYF; cdr3_nt: TGTGCCATCAGTGTGGGAAGCGGGATCACAGATACGCAGTATTTT
clone_size: few; j_call: TRBJ1-4; d_call: NA; v_call: TRBV4-3; cdr3_aa: CASSLAGRGNEKLFF; cdr3_nt: TGCGCCAGCAGCCTGGCAGGGAGGGGGAACGAAAAACTGTTTTTT
clone_size: NA; j_call: TRBJ2-1; d_call: NA; v_call: TRBV6-1; cdr3_aa: CASSEYPPGATGNEQFF; cdr3_nt: TGTGCCAGCAGTGAATACCCGCCAGGGGCGACCGGCAATGAGCAGTTCTTC
clone_size: NA; j_call: TRBJ2-3; d_call: NA; v_call: TRBV11-3; cdr3_aa: CASSPFGSGSDTQYF; cdr3_nt: TGTGCCAGCAGCCCTTTCGGCAGCGGATCAGATACGCAGTATTTT
clone_size: NA; j_call: TRBJ1-1; d_call: NA; v_call: TRBV30; cdr3_aa: CAWRTRTANTEAFF; cdr3_nt: TGTGCCTGGAGGACCCGAACAGCGAACACTGAAGCTTTCTTT
clone_size: NA; j_call: TRBJ1-2; d_call: TRBD1; v_call: TRBV5-4; cdr3_aa: CASSDRGPGDYGYTF; cdr3_nt: TGTGCCAGCAGCGACAGGGGGCCGGGAGACTATGGCTACACCTTC
clone_size: NA; j_call: TRBJ2-2; d_call: NA; v_call: TRBV7-9; cdr3_aa: CASSSRGELFF; cdr3_nt: TGTGCCAGCAGCAGCCGCGGGGAGCTGTTTTTT
clone_size: NA; j_call: TRBJ2-7; d_call: TRBD2; v_call: TRBV7-6; cdr3_aa: CASSLRLAGWYEQYF; cdr3_nt: TGTGCCAGCAGCCTAAGACTAGCGGGATGGTACGAGCAGTACTTC
clone_size: NA; j_call: TRBJ1-4; d_call: NA; v_call: TRBV24-1; cdr3_aa: CATSDGQSTNEKLFF; cdr3_nt: TGTGCCACCAGTGATGGACAGTCAACTAATGAAAAACTGTTTTTT
clone_size: NA; j_call: TRBJ2-3; d_call: TRBD2; v_call: TRBV7-2; cdr3_aa: CASSLASGVSTDTQYF; cdr3_nt: TGTGCCAGCAGCTTAGCCAGCGGGGTATCTACAGATACGCAGTATTTT
clone_size: once; j_call: TRBJ2-3; d_call: TRBD1; v_call: TRBV9; cdr3_aa: CASSVDRGETDTQYF; cdr3_nt: TGTGCCAGCAGCGTAGACAGGGGCGAGACAGATACGCAGTATTTT
clone_size: NA; j_call: TRBJ2-5; d_call: NA; v_call: TRBV2; cdr3_aa: CASRRGSGETQYF; cdr3_nt: TGTGCCAGCAGGCGGGGTTCGGGGGAGACCCAGTACTTC
clone_size: NA; j_call: TRBJ2-7; d_call: TRBD1; v_call: TRBV30; cdr3_aa: CAWSPGQANYEQYF; cdr3_nt: TGTGCCTGGAGTCCAGGACAGGCAAACTACGAGCAGTACTTC
clone_size: once; j_call: TRBJ1-3; d_call: NA; v_call: TRBV6-5; cdr3_aa: CASRQQGSGNTIYF; cdr3_nt: TGTGCCAGCAGACAACAGGGTAGTGGAAACACCATATATTTT
clone_size: NA; j_call: TRBJ2-7; d_call: TRBD2; v_call: TRBV12-5; cdr3_aa: CASGLALGGSSYEQYF; cdr3_nt: TGTGCTAGTGGTTTGGCCCTGGGAGGGAGCTCCTACGAGCAGTACTTC
clone_size: NA; j_call: TRBJ1-2; d_call: NA; v_call: TRBV19; cdr3_aa: CASSMRANYGYTF; cdr3_nt: TGTGCCAGTAGTATGAGGGCTAACTATGGCTACACCTTC
clone_size: NA; j_call: TRBJ2-1; d_call: TRBD2; v_call: TRBV2; cdr3_aa: CASRNTGLATDEQFF; cdr3_nt: TGTGCCAGCAGAAACACCGGACTAGCGACTGATGAGCAGTTCTTC
clone_size: NA; j_call: TRBJ1-2; d_call: TRBD1; v_call: TRBV6-1; cdr3_aa: CASSGLGQGEIYGYTF; cdr3_nt: TGTGCCAGCAGTGGCCTGGGACAGGGGGAAATCTATGGCTACACCTTC
clone_size: once; j_call: TRBJ1-5; d_call: NA; v_call: TRBV19; cdr3_aa: CASSIEAGRGPQHF; cdr3_nt: TGTGCCAGTAGTATAGAAGCAGGGAGGGGGCCCCAGCATTTT
clone_size: NA; j_call: TRBJ2-7; d_call: TRBD1; v_call: TRBV7-6; cdr3_aa: CASSPTGTGVGEQYF; cdr3_nt: TGTGCCAGCAGCCCGACCGGGACAGGGGTCGGAGAGCAGTACTTC
clone_size: NA; j_call: TRBJ2-3; d_call: NA; v_call: TRBV10-2; cdr3_aa: CATADKARADTQYF; cdr3_nt: TGCGCCACCGCGGACAAGGCAAGGGCAGATACGCAGTATTTT
clone_size: NA; j_call: TRBJ1-1; d_call: NA; v_call: TRBV4-1; cdr3_aa: CASSQDREGKAFF; cdr3_nt: TGCGCCAGCAGCCAAGATAGGGAGGGGAAAGCTTTCTTT
clone_size: NA; j_call: TRBJ2-2; d_call: NA; v_call: TRBV20-1; cdr3_aa: CSARQSGELFF; cdr3_nt: TGCAGTGCAAGACAGTCCGGGGAGCTGTTTTTT
clone_size: NA; j_call: TRBJ2-5; d_call: NA; v_call: TRBV5-1; cdr3_aa: CASRPLRGAETQYF; cdr3_nt: TGCGCCAGCAGGCCGCTTCGGGGGGCAGAGACCCAGTACTTC
clone_size: once; j_call: TRBJ2-1; d_call: TRBD2; v_call: TRBV5-1; cdr3_aa: CASSSLAGGDNEQFF; cdr3_nt: TGCGCCAGCAGCTCCCTAGCGGGAGGGGACAATGAGCAGTTCTTC
clone_size: NA; j_call: TRBJ2-2; d_call: TRBD2; v_call: TRBV7-2; cdr3_aa: CASSPTSAPGELFF; cdr3_nt: TGTGCCAGCAGCCCGACTAGCGCCCCCGGGGAGCTGTTTTTT
clone_size: NA; j_call: TRBJ2-1; d_call: NA; v_call: TRBV9; cdr3_aa: CASSVEGGVREQFF; cdr3_nt: TGTGCCAGCAGCGTAGAAGGGGGAGTCAGGGAGCAGTTCTTC
clone_size: NA; j_call: TRBJ2-7; d_call: TRBD2; v_call: TRBV5-4; cdr3_aa: CASSGGLAGGISYEQYF; cdr3_nt: TGTGCCAGCAGCGGCGGACTAGCGGGAGGCATCTCCTACGAGCAGTACTTC
clone_size: few; j_call: TRBJ2-7; d_call: NA; v_call: TRBV7-8; cdr3_aa: CASSTLGAYEQYF; cdr3_nt: TGTGCCAGCAGCACGCTAGGAGCATACGAGCAGTACTTC
clone_size: NA; j_call: TRBJ2-7; d_call: NA; v_call: TRBV7-9; cdr3_aa: CASSLAAPPGEQYF; cdr3_nt: TGTGCCAGCAGCTTAGCGGCCCCTCCGGGCGAGCAGTACTTC
clone_size: NA; j_call: TRBJ1-1; d_call: NA; v_call: TRBV7-5; cdr3_aa: CARSTGGGTEAFF; cdr3_nt: TGTGCCAGAAGCACAGGGGGTGGGACTGAAGCTTTCTTT
clone_size: once; j_call: TRBJ2-3; d_call: NA; v_call: TRBV6-5; cdr3_aa: CASRRQNTDTQYF; cdr3_nt: TGTGCCAGCAGACGACAGAACACAGATACGCAGTATTTT
clone_size: NA; j_call: TRBJ2-3; d_call: NA; v_call: TRBV28; cdr3_aa: CASSPFPFADTQYF; cdr3_nt: TGTGCCAGCAGCCCCTTCCCCTTCGCAGATACGCAGTATTTT
clone_size: NA; j_call: TRBJ2-3; d_call: NA; v_call: TRBV28; cdr3_aa: CASSRVPSSTDTQYF; cdr3_nt: TGTGCCAGCAGCCGAGTCCCATCAAGCACAGATACGCAGTATTTT
clone_size: NA; j_call: TRBJ2-2; d_call: TRBD2; v_call: TRBV6-1; cdr3_aa: CASSEALAAGELFF; cdr3_nt: TGTGCCAGCAGTGAAGCGCTAGCGGCCGGGGAGCTGTTTTTT
clone_size: NA; j_call: TRBJ1-2; d_call: NA; v_call: TRBV19; cdr3_aa: CASLLDSQEF; cdr3_nt: TGTGCCAGCCTCTTGGACAGCCAGGAATTC
clone_size: NA; j_call: TRBJ2-7; d_call: TRBD2; v_call: TRBV14; cdr3_aa: CASSQARGTSPFLSSYEQYF; cdr3_nt: TGTGCCAGCAGCCAAGCGCGAGGGACTAGCCCCTTCTTGAGCTCCTACGAGCAGTACTTC
clone_size: NA; j_call: TRBJ2-3; d_call: NA; v_call: TRBV7-3; cdr3_aa: CASSATGDTQYF; cdr3_nt: TGTGCCAGCAGCGCGACTGGTGATACGCAGTATTTT
clone_size: NA; j_call: TRBJ1-4; d_call: NA; v_call: TRBV20-1; cdr3_aa: CSASIPGATNEKLFF; cdr3_nt: TGCAGTGCTAGTATCCCCGGAGCAACTAATGAAAAACTGTTTTTT
clone_size: once; j_call: TRBJ2-7; d_call: NA; v_call: TRBV5-1; cdr3_aa: CASSTSAGAGEQYF; cdr3_nt: TGTGCCAGCAGCACTTCCGCGGGGGCGGGTGAGCAGTACTTC
clone_size: NA; j_call: TRBJ1-6; d_call: NA; v_call: TRBV7-9; cdr3_aa: CASSLEGNSPLHF; cdr3_nt: TGTGCCAGCAGCTTAGAGGGGAATTCACCCCTCCACTTT
clone_size: NA; j_call: TRBJ1-1; d_call: NA; v_call: TRBV28; cdr3_aa: CASRGRGRGTEAFF; cdr3_nt: TGTGCCAGCAGAGGGCGGGGCAGAGGGACTGAAGCTTTCTTT
clone_size: NA; j_call: TRBJ2-3; d_call: NA; v_call: TRBV27; cdr3_aa: CASSLGQTSTDTQYF; cdr3_nt: TGTGCCAGCAGTCTCGGACAGACTAGCACAGATACGCAGTATTTT
clone_size: NA; j_call: TRBJ2-1; d_call: TRBD2; v_call: TRBV5-5; cdr3_aa: CASSLDTGWTSAYNEQFF; cdr3_nt: TGTGCCAGCAGTCTGGACACGGGGTGGACTAGCGCCTACAATGAGCAGTTCTTC
clone_size: NA; j_call: TRBJ1-1; d_call: NA; v_call: TRBV19; cdr3_aa: CASSFRRENTEAFF; cdr3_nt: TGTGCCAGTAGTTTCCGACGGGAGAACACTGAAGCTTTCTTT
clone_size: NA; j_call: TRBJ2-3; d_call: TRBD2; v_call: TRBV18; cdr3_aa: CASSPGLAGVADTQYF; cdr3_nt: TGTGCCAGCTCACCGGGACTAGCGGGAGTTGCAGATACGCAGTATTTT
clone_size: NA; j_call: TRBJ2-2; d_call: NA; v_call: TRBV10-3; cdr3_aa: CAIGADSNTGELFF; cdr3_nt: TGTGCCATCGGTGCCGACTCGAACACCGGGGAGCTGTTTTTT
clone_size: NA; j_call: TRBJ2-3; d_call: NA; v_call: TRBV7-6; cdr3_aa: CASSLVGGRTDTQYF; cdr3_nt: TGTGCCAGCAGCTTAGTGGGGGGGCGCACAGATACGCAGTATTTT
clone_size: NA; j_call: TRBJ2-5; d_call: NA; v_call: TRBV18; cdr3_aa: CASSPGSPQETQYF; cdr3_nt: TGTGCCAGCTCCCCCGGGAGCCCTCAAGAGACCCAGTACTTC